This is a list of T cell receptor beta chains from one sample in a study of cytomegalovirus exposure and HLA in healthy donors. Sequencing used immunoSEQ multiplex PCR; TCRdb keeps in-frame clones, though not all of them. The table records some 210,000 clones, roughly 80% of them present only once. The sample consisted of PBMCs. The receptor source for this set is a young woman in good health and CMV-seropositive. CDR3s include the opening cysteine and the closing phenylalanine or tryptophan. Each record gives: V gene, D gene, clone size, J gene, CDR3 protein, CDR3 DNA. D genes are given only for firm matches. Size values are once, few and many counts, or a class for expanded clones, and some rows have none.

v_call: TRBV7-6
d_call: TRBD1
clone_size: -
j_call: TRBJ2-3
cdr3_aa: CASSFIQGTQYF
cdr3_nt: TGTGCCAGCAGCTTTATACAGGGGACGCAGTATTTT

v_call: TRBV25-1
d_call: -
clone_size: few
j_call: TRBJ2-3
cdr3_aa: CASSVTRDTQYF
cdr3_nt: TGTGCCAGCAGTGTCACTAGGGATACGCAGTATTTT

v_call: TRBV30
d_call: -
clone_size: -
j_call: TRBJ1-6
cdr3_aa: CAAGGFQSPLHF
cdr3_nt: TGTGCCGCGGGGGGATTTCAGTCACCCCTCCACTTT

v_call: TRBV30
d_call: -
clone_size: -
j_call: TRBJ2-7
cdr3_aa: CAWSRDSRELYEQYF
cdr3_nt: TGTGCCTGGAGTCGGGACTCGCGGGAACTGTACGAGCAGTACTTC

v_call: TRBV5-1
d_call: TRBD1
clone_size: few
j_call: TRBJ1-1
cdr3_aa: CASSSSGQGANTEAFF
cdr3_nt: TGCGCCAGCAGCTCCTCGGGACAGGGGGCGAACACTGAAGCTTTCTTT

v_call: TRBV9
d_call: TRBD1
clone_size: -
j_call: TRBJ1-5
cdr3_aa: CASSVPPGQGASNRPQHF
cdr3_nt: TGTGCCAGCAGCGTCCCCCCGGGACAGGGGGCGAGCAATCGGCCCCAGCATTTT

v_call: TRBV2
d_call: -
clone_size: -
j_call: TRBJ2-5
cdr3_aa: CASSLTGQPLQETQYF
cdr3_nt: TGTGCCAGCAGTCTGACTGGACAGCCCCTCCAAGAGACCCAGTACTTC

v_call: TRBV2
d_call: TRBD1
clone_size: -
j_call: TRBJ2-7
cdr3_aa: CASSVDRGLYEQYF
cdr3_nt: TGTGCCAGCAGCGTTGACAGGGGTCTGTACGAGCAGTACTTC

v_call: TRBV7-3
d_call: -
clone_size: -
j_call: TRBJ2-1
cdr3_aa: CASSFGGEQFF
cdr3_nt: TGTGCCAGCAGCTTTGGAGGAGAGCAGTTCTTC

v_call: TRBV5-3
d_call: -
clone_size: -
j_call: TRBJ2-7
cdr3_aa: CARSKAYSSSSYEQYF
cdr3_nt: TGTGCCAGAAGCAAAGCGTACTCTTCCAGCTCCTACGAGCAGTACTTC

v_call: TRBV5-6
d_call: TRBD1
clone_size: -
j_call: TRBJ1-1
cdr3_aa: CASSLAGAGGDGGAFF
cdr3_nt: TGTGCCAGCAGCTTGGCTGGTGCAGGGGGCGATGGAGGAGCTTTCTTT

v_call: TRBV5-4
d_call: -
clone_size: -
j_call: TRBJ2-2
cdr3_aa: CASSYKASNTGELFF
cdr3_nt: TGTGCCAGCAGCTATAAAGCGTCGAACACCGGGGAGCTGTTTTTT

v_call: TRBV15
d_call: -
clone_size: -
j_call: TRBJ2-5
cdr3_aa: CATSRGQIQETQYF
cdr3_nt: TGTGCCACCAGCAGAGGACAGATTCAAGAGACCCAGTACTTC

v_call: TRBV7-6
d_call: TRBD1
clone_size: few
j_call: TRBJ1-6
cdr3_aa: CASSLEGGQGNSPLHF
cdr3_nt: TGTGCCAGCAGCTTAGAGGGGGGACAGGGGAATTCACCCCTCCACTTT

v_call: TRBV28
d_call: -
clone_size: -
j_call: TRBJ2-7
cdr3_aa: CASRTYQGSYEQYF
cdr3_nt: TGTGCCAGCAGGACCTACCAGGGATCCTACGAGCAGTACTTC

v_call: TRBV7-2
d_call: TRBD2
clone_size: -
j_call: TRBJ2-7
cdr3_aa: CASTHRGGTSGRSGEQYF
cdr3_nt: TGTGCCAGCACCCACCGAGGGGGGACTAGCGGGAGGAGCGGGGAGCAGTACTTC

v_call: TRBV9
d_call: TRBD1
clone_size: -
j_call: TRBJ1-6
cdr3_aa: CASSVGDRGDNSPLHF
cdr3_nt: TGTGCCAGCAGCGTAGGGGACAGGGGTGATAATTCACCCCTCCACTTT

v_call: TRBV29-1
d_call: -
clone_size: -
j_call: TRBJ2-5
cdr3_aa: CSVESLAGKETQYF
cdr3_nt: TGCAGCGTTGAGTCCCTGGCGGGGAAAGAGACCCAGTACTTC

v_call: TRBV7-8
d_call: TRBD1
clone_size: -
j_call: TRBJ1-1
cdr3_aa: CASSLGQGNTEAFF
cdr3_nt: TGTGCCAGCAGCTTGGGACAGGGGAACACTGAAGCTTTCTTT

v_call: TRBV6-1
d_call: TRBD2
clone_size: -
j_call: TRBJ2-4
cdr3_aa: CASIAGGLSIQYF
cdr3_nt: TGTGCCAGCATAGCGGGAGGATTGAGCATTCAGTACTTC

v_call: TRBV10-3
d_call: -
clone_size: few
j_call: TRBJ1-2
cdr3_aa: CAISDSMWGFQAILYGYTF
cdr3_nt: TGTGCCATCAGTGATTCAATGTGGGGCTTCCAAGCAATCCTCTATGGCTACACCTTC

v_call: TRBV19
d_call: TRBD1
clone_size: -
j_call: TRBJ2-1
cdr3_aa: CASGIGGRGPYNEQFF
cdr3_nt: TGTGCCAGTGGTATAGGGGGCAGGGGGCCCTACAATGAGCAGTTCTTC

v_call: TRBV27
d_call: TRBD2
clone_size: once
j_call: TRBJ2-1
cdr3_aa: CASTLAGRSYNEQFF
cdr3_nt: TGTGCCAGCACACTAGCGGGCCGCTCCTACAATGAGCAGTTCTTC